The following is a T cell receptor beta chain sequence with its context. The data were taken from a study of blood T cell repertoires in COVID-19. Germline lookup yields CDR1 SGHAT and CDR2 FQNNGV. CDR3 length: 10 residues. With 8 bases removed from V and 5 bases from J, the gap between germline ends came to 6 bases. The protocol was immunoSEQ multiplex PCR, while the TCRdb copy is restricted to in-frame clones and leaves out a portion. This sample yields about 180,000 clones, of which over 80% are seen a single time; roughly 1.6% belongs to the top ten. The sequence came from a woman aged 45-65 years with acute or convalescent COVID-19. The genes are TRBV11-2 and TRBJ2-5; D remains ambiguous. Sequencing was done on a sample of peripheral blood. The CDR3 region has the DNA TGTGCCAGCGGAGTTGAGACCCAGTACTTC. Protein product: CASGVETQYF.